This record covers a single T cell receptor beta chain. The target antigen is unknown. This sample was included in a study of Siglec-9 on CD8 T cells in melanoma. Study findings and constraints: An effector memory CD8+ T-cell subset seemingly accumulating in melanoma was reportedly marked and regulated by Siglec-9.

The germline V gene encodes CDR1 MDHEN and CDR2 SYDVKM. The CDR3 extends over 16 amino acids. J lost 6 bases, V lost 5 bases, and 11 bases had no gene match. The data were produced by immunoSEQ multiplex PCR, yet TCRdb's version contains in-frame clones alone and is incomplete. The sample includes some 37,000 clones, 80% to 85% of them seen just once. This clonotype was sampled from a human donor in good health. Sequencing was performed on Siglec-9- CD8+ T cells sorted from blood. The V gene is TRBV28, the J gene TRBJ2-1; 9 bases align to TRBD2. The CDR3 sequence: CASSPPVAGVGNEQFF. As DNA, the CDR3 is TGTGCCAGCAGTCCCCCCGTAGCGGGAGTAGGCAATGAGCAGTTCTTC.